This entry describes one T cell receptor (beta chain). The data originate from a study of T cell responses to AZD1222 COVID-19 vaccine. The V gene's germline CDR1 is SEHNR and CDR2 FQNEAQ (reference sequence). This CDR3 contains 15 residues. With 5 bases clipped from V and 2 bases from J, the junction kept 8 bases outside the gene matches. The table came from immunoSEQ multiplex PCR; TCRdb's copy has only in-frame clones and leaves some out. The sample carries 200,000 or so clones, under 95% recorded once. The sequencing used peripheral blood, collected on day 0 of AZD1222 vaccination. The source is an adult in good health. The rearrangement links TRBV7-9 to TRBJ2-5, with TRBD1 matching 7 bases. The DNA for the CDR3 is TGTGCCAGCAGCACGGGACAGACCGAACAAGAGACCCAGTACTTC. Amino acid sequence: CASSTGQTEQETQYF. Using reference TRBV7-9 and TRBJ2-5 for the parts outside the CDR3, the full variable domain is DTGVSQNPRHKITKRGQNVTFRCDPISEHNRLYWYRQTLGQGPEFLTYFQNEAQLEKSRLLSDRFSAERPKGSFSTLEIQRTEQGDSAMYLCASSTGQTEQETQYFGPGTRLLVL.